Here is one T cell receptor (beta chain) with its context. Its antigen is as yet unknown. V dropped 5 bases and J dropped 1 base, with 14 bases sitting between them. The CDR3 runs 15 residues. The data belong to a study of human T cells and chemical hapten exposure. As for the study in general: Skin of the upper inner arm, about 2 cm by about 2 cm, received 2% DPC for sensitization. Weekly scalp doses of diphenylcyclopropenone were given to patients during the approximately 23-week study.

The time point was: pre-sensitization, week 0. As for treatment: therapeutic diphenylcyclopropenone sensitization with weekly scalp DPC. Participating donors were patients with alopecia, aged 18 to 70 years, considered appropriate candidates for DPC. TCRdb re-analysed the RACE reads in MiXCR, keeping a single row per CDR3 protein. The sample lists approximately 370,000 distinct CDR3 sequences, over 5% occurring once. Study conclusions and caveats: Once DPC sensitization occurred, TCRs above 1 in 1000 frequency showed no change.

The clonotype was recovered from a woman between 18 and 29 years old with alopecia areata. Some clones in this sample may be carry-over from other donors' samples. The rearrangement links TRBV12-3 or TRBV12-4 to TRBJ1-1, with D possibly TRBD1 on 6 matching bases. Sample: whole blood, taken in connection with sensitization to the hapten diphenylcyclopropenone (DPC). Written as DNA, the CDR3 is TGTGCCAGCAGTAAGATCACAGGGTCGAACACTGAAGCTTTCTTT. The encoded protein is CASSKITGSNTEAFF.